The clone carrying this T cell receptor (beta chain) showed up just a few times. Its target is unknown. CD8 cells regarded as naive lacked CD45RO, were positively chosen for CCR7, and omitted terminally differentiated effector memory CD45RA+ cells. This sample was taken from a study of shared clonotypes between healthy human individuals. Findings and limits, study-wide: In general, naive subsets displayed greater estimated richness than memory subsets did.

Sorted-subset replicate PCR reactions contained 150 to 200 ng DNA, corresponding to approximately 30,000 T cell genomes. Original methodology: As immunoSEQ supplied junction-only sequences (without quality scores), filtering differed. TCRdb's table, derived via immunoSEQ multiplex PCR, lists solely in-frame clones and lacks some. Clonal size and the V and J genes are those of that table, whereas D and trimming came from the DNA. The data contain more than 2 million clones, 80% to 95% of them seen just once; the ten biggest clones take up roughly 1.7%. Sequenced sample: naive CD8+ T cells from PBMCs. This sequence was found in a young man in good health. Some clones in this sample may be carry-over from other donors' samples.

CDR3 nucleotide sequence: TGTGCCTGGACCCTACCCCCATATGGCTACACCTTC. As protein: CAWTLPPYGYTF. V and J are TRBV30 and TRBJ1-2; D ambiguous. The germline gives CDR1 GTSNPN, CDR2 SVGIG (reference sequence). The CDR3 is made up of 12 amino acids. V lost 4 bases and J 5 bases, leaving 11 bases between the germline ends.